This T cell receptor (beta chain) was recorded in a study of T cell repertoires in aging, cancer and after chemotherapy. Trimming at V came to 5 bases and at J to 8 bases, leaving 1 base not matched to a gene. This CDR3 has 12 amino acids. TRB rearrangements spanning V, D and J were amplified using mixed TRB-A/B primers. TCRdb used MiXCR to reprocess the multiplex PCR reads, holding one entry per CDR3 protein. Counted here are about 8,200 distinct CDR3 sequences, roughly 30% occurring once; the ten biggest clones make up around 3.9%. TCR beta rearrangements were amplified from peripheral blood genomic DNA.

This TCR derives from a human donor in good health. The V and J genes are TRBV12-3 or TRBV12-4 and TRBJ2-1; 9 bases fit TRBD1. Specimen: blood. CDR3 region: CASSTGGYEQFF. CDR3 sequence (DNA): TGTGCCAGCAGTACAGGGGGCTATGAGCAGTTCTTC.